Described below is a single T cell receptor (beta chain) sequence and its context. The data were taken from a study of blood T cell repertoires in COVID-19. Study context: The study drew acute and convalescent COVID-19 samples from the United States, Italy and Spain.

CDR3 length: 16 amino acids. The germline V gene has CDR1 SGHKS and CDR2 YYEKEE (reference sequence). V was cut by 0 bases and J by 2 bases, with 12 bases left in between. As originally analysed: Amplification of reference gene primers was used by the study to estimate nucleated cell counts. Profiled with immunoSEQ multiplex PCR; TCRdb holds only in-frame clones, not every one. Clone size and the V and J calls come from that table; the DNA yielded D and trimming. The table lists about 150,000 clones, approximately 86% of them singletons. This sequence was found in a man between 65 and 85 years old with acute or convalescent COVID-19. The chain couples TRBV5-5 to TRBJ1-5; D unresolved. Source material: peripheral blood. The CDR3 DNA reads TGTGCCAGCAGCTTGGAGCTATTTATTGGCAATCAGCCCCAGCATTTT. Its translation: CASSLELFIGNQPQHF. Combining the CDR3 with reference TRBV5-5 and TRBJ1-5 gives the whole variable domain DAGVTQSPTHLIKTRGQQVTLRCSPISGHKSVSWYQQVLGQGPQFIFQYYEKEERGRGNFPDRFSARQFPNYSSELNVNALLLGDSALYLCASSLELFIGNQPQHFGDGTRLSIL.